Below are 8 T cell receptor beta chains sequenced from a single sample in a study of Graves' ophthalmopathy and Graves' hyperthyroidism. RNA served as the template for amplifying TCR beta CDR3 regions. In the first round, RT-PCR was carried out with HTBI primers, and a multiplex PCR formed the second round. TCRdb fed the multiplex PCR reads into MiXCR, producing one record per CDR3 protein. This sample has under 800,000 distinct CDR3 sequences, with 22% found just once. The sequenced sample consisted of peripheral blood. The receptors stem from a woman under 30 with stable Graves' hyperthyroidism. Some clones in this sample may be carry-over from other donors' samples.

This chain connects TRBV3-1 to TRBJ1-6, with 7 bases that match TRBD1. Germline CDR1 and CDR2: LGHDT and YNNKEL (reference sequence). V trimming: 1 base; J trimming: 8 bases; junction bases outside the gene matches: 5. The CDR3 loop spans 15 amino acids. CDR3 in DNA: TGTGCCAGCAGCCAAGGATCAGGGGGAGATTCACCCCTCCACTTT. This codes for CASSQGSGGDSPLHF.

In its sample, this clonotype was seen a few times. V usage is TRBV11-1 and J usage is TRBJ2-2, with TRBD2 matching 7 bases. Germline-derived CDR1 and CDR2 are SGHAT and FQDESV (reference sequence). Unmatched junction bases numbered 6, after V lost 1 base and J lost 4 bases. CDR3 length: 16 residues. In DNA, the CDR3 is TGTGCCAGCAGCTTAGTGTGGACTAGTGTCACCGGGGAGCTGTTTTTT. It is translated as CASSLVWTSVTGELFF.

This clonotype occurred many times. This chain joins TRBV15 and TRBJ1-2; weak D call: TRBD1 (6 bases). The germline gives CDR1 LNHNV, CDR2 YYDKDF (reference sequence). The CDR3 covers 15 residues. The germline V and J ends were trimmed by 0 bases and 0 bases, with 8 bases remaining between them. The CDR3 spells CATSREAGANYGYTF. The CDR3 DNA reads as TGTGCCACCAGCAGAGAGGCAGGGGCTAACTATGGCTACACCTTC.

This chain joins TRBV6-2 or TRBV6-3 and TRBJ1-5, with D unresolved. Germline CDR1 is MNHEY and CDR2 is SVGEGT. Trimming removed 8 bases at V and 1 base at J, with 12 bases between. CDR3 length: 14 residues. The CDR3 DNA follows: TGTGCCAGCTGCTTTACTAGGAGCAATCAGCCCCAGCATTTT. It specifies CASCFTRSNQPQHF.

This clonotype appeared many times. The rearrangement links TRBV2 to TRBJ1-2; no clear D. Germline V CDR1 and CDR2: SNHLY, FYNNEI. The CDR3 consists of 17 residues. Deletions cut 8 bases from V and 0 bases from J, with 22 bases between. CDR3 sequence (DNA): TGTGCCAGCGAGGTAGTCGACATACCGTTAGCTAACTATGGCTACACCTTC. This codes for CASEVVDIPLANYGYTF. The variable domain in full, with the rest retrieved from reference TRBV2 and TRBJ1-2, is EPEVTQTPSHQVTQMGQEVILRCVPISNHLYFYWYRQILGQKVEFLVSFYNNEISEKSEIFDDQFSVERPDGSNFTLKIRSTKLEDSAMYFCASEVVDIPLANYGYTFGSGTRLTVV.

This clonotype has at least ten counts. The chain links TRBV7-2 to TRBJ2-3, with 7 bases identical to TRBD2. This CDR3 contains 12 residues. V was pared by 4 bases and J by 5 bases, with 0 bases of the junction left unmatched. Germline CDR1 is SGHTA and CDR2 is FQGNSA. CDR3: CASSSSGDTQYF. The CDR3 nucleotides are TGTGCCAGCAGCTCTAGCGGAGATACGCAGTATTTT.

A few counts support this clonotype. V is TRBV30 and J is TRBJ2-2, with TRBD2 as a possible D gene (6 bases). Germline loops: CDR1 GTSNPN, CDR2 SVGIG (reference sequence). This CDR3 region has 13 residues. V was clipped by 4 bases and J by 4 bases, with 10 bases between them. The CDR3, as DNA: TGTGCCTGGACCCGGGGGAGCACCGGGGAGCTGTTTTTT. Translating it yields CAWTRGSTGELFF.

The chain couples TRBV3-1 to TRBJ2-7; D possibly corresponds to TRBD2 (7 bases). Per the germline V gene, CDR1 is LGHDT and CDR2 is YNNKEL (reference sequence). This CDR3 spans 13 amino acids. V gave up 2 bases and J gave up 5 bases, with 10 bases separating them. This chain's CDR3 is CASSQRGADEQYF. DNA for the CDR3: TGTGCCAGCAGCCAACGGGGGGCCGACGAGCAGTACTTC.